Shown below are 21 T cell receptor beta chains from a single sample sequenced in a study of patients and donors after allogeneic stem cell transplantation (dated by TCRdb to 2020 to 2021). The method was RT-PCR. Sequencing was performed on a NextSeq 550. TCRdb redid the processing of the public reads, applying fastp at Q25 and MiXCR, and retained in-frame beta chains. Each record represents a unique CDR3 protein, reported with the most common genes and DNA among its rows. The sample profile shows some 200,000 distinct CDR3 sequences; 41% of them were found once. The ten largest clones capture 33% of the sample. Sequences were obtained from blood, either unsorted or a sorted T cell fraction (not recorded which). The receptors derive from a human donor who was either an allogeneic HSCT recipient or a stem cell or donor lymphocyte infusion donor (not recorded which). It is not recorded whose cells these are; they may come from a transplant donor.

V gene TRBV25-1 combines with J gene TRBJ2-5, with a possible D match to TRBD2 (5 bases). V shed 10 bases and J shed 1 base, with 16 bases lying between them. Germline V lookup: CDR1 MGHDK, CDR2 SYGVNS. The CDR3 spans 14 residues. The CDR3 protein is CATGLPPPQETQYF. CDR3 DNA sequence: TGTGCCACCGGACTTCCTCCGCCCCAAGAGACCCAGTACTTC.

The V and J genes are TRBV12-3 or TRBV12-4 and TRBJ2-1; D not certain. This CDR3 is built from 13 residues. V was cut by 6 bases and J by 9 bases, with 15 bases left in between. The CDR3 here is CASSPPQGPEQFF. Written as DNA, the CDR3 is TGTGCCAGCAGCCCCCCGCAAGGACCTGAGCAGTTCTTC.

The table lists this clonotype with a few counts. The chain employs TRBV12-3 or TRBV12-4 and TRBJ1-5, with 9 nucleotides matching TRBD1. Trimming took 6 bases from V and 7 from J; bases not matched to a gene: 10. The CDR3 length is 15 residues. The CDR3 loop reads CASSFTGGSPQPQHF. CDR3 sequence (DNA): TGTGCCAGCAGCTTCACAGGGGGCAGTCCCCAGCCCCAGCATTTT.

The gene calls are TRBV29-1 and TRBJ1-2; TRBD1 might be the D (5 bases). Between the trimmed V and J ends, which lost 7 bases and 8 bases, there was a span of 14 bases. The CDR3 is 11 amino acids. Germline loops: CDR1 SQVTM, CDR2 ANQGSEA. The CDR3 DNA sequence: TGCAGCGCCGGGACCTCAGGGGGCTACACCTTC. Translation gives CSAGTSGGYTF. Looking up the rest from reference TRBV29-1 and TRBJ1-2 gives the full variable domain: SAVISQKPSRDICQRGTSLTIQCQVDSQVTMMFWYRQQPGQSLTLIATANQGSEATYESGFVIDKFPISRPNLTFSTLTVSNMSPEDSSIYLCSAGTSGGYTFGSGTRLTVV.

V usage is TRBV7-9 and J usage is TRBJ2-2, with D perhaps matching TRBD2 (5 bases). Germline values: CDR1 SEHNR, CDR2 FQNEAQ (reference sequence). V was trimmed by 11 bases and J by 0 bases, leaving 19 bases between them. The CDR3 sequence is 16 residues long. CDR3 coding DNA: TGTGCCGTACCCAATGGGAGCCCTTCGAACACCGGGGAGCTGTTTTTT. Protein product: CAVPNGSPSNTGELFF.

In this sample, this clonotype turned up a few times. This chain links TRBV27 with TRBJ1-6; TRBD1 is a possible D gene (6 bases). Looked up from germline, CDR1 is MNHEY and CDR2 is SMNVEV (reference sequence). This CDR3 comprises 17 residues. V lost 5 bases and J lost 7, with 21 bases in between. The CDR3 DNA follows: TGTGCCAGCAGTGTCCGACAGGCCCTTCCTGGAAATTCACCCCTCCACTTT. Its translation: CASSVRQALPGNSPLHF.

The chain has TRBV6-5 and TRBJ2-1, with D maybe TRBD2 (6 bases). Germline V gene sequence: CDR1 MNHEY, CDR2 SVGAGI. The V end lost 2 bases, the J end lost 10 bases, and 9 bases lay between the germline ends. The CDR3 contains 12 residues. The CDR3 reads CASSYSGWEQFF. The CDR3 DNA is TGTGCCAGCAGTTACAGCGGGTGGGAGCAGTTCTTC.

CDR3 sequence (DNA): TGTGCCAGCAGTGGGGAGGTGCGGGAGCAGTACTTC. Amino acids: CASSGEVREQYF. The chain uses TRBV25-1 and TRBJ2-7; D may be TRBD2 (6 bases). The CDR3 sequence is 12 residues long. V was clipped by 4 bases and J by 7 bases, with 11 bases between them. CDR1 and CDR2 from the germline V gene are MGHDK and SYGVNS.

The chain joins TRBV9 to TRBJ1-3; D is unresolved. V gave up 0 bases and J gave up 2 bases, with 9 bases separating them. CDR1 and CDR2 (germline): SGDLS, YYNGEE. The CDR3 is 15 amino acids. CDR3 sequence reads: CASSVAQGPGNTIYF. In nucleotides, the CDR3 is TGTGCCAGCAGCGTAGCGCAAGGCCCTGGAAACACCATATATTTT.

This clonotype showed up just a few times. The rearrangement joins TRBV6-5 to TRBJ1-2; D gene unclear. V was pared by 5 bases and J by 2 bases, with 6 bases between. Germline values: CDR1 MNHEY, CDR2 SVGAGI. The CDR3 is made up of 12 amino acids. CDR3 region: CASSRENYGYTF. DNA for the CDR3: TGTGCCAGCAGTAGGGAGAACTATGGCTACACCTTC.

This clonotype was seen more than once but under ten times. CDR3 coding DNA: TGTGCCAGCAGTTTTCGACAGGGGGCGGTTGGCTACACCTTC. This sequence encodes CASSFRQGAVGYTF. The rearrangement uses TRBV12-3 or TRBV12-4 and TRBJ1-2; 10 positions match TRBD1. V shed 3 bases, J shed 7 bases, and the junction held 5 bases outside the gene matches. CDR3 length: 14 amino acids.

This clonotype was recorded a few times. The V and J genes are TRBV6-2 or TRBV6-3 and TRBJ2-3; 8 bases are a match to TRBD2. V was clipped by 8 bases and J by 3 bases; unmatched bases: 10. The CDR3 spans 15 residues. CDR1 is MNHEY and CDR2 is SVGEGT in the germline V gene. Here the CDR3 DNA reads TGTGCCAGCCGATCACAGCGGGAGAGTACAGATACGCAGTATTTT. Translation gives CASRSQRESTDTQYF.

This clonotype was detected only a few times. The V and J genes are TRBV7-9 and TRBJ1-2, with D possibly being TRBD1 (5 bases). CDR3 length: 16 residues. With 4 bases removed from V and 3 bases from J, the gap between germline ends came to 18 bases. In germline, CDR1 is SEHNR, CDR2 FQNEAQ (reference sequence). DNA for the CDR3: TGTGCCAGCAGCTCCGGGACCTACAATTTTTACTATGGCTACACCTTC. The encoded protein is CASSSGTYNFYYGYTF.

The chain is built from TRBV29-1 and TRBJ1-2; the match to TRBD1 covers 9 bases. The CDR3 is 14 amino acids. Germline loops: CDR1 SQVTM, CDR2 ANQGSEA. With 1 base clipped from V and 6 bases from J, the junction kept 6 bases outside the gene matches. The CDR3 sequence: CSVEGAGQGNGYTF. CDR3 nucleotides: TGCAGCGTTGAAGGGGCAGGACAGGGGAATGGCTACACCTTC.

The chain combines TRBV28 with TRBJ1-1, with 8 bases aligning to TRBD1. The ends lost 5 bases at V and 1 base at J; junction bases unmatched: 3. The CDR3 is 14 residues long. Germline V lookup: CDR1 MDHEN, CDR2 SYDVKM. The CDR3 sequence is CASSTGTGNTEAFF. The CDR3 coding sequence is TGTGCCAGCAGTACCGGGACAGGGAACACTGAAGCTTTCTTT.

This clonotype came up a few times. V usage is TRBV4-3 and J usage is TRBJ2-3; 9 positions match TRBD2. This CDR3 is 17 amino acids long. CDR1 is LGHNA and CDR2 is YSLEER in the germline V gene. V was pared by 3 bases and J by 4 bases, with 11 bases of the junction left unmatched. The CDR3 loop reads CASSQEASGTNPDTQYF. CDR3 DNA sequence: TGCGCCAGCAGCCAGGAGGCTAGCGGGACCAATCCAGATACGCAGTATTTT.

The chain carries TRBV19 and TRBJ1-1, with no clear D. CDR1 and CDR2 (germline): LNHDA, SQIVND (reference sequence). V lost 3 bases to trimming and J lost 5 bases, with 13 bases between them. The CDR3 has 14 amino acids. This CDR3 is CASSMKAGRTEAFF. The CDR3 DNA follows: TGTGCCAGTAGTATGAAGGCAGGTCGGACTGAAGCTTTCTTT.

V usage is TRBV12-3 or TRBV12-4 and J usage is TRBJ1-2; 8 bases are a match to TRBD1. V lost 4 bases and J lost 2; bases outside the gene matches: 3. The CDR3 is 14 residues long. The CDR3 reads CASSYRTGNYGYTF. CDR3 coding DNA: TGTGCCAGCAGTTACCGGACAGGGAACTATGGCTACACCTTC.

Here the CDR3 reads CSARRGTYYEQYF. CDR3 sequence (DNA): TGCAGTGCTAGGCGCGGGACTTACTACGAGCAGTACTTC. The chain carries TRBV20-1 and TRBJ2-7, with a weak D call TRBD2 (6 bases). Trimming left V 3 bases short and J 3 bases short, with 12 bases between. Germline assignment: CDR1 DFQATT and CDR2 SNEGSKA (reference sequence). The CDR3 length is 13 residues.

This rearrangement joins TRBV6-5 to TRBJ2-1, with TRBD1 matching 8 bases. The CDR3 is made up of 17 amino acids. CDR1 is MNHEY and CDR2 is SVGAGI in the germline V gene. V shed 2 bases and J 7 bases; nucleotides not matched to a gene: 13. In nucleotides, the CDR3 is TGTGCCAGCAGTTACGCCCCAGGGCAGGGGGCAGGGAATGAGCAGTTCTTC. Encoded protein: CASSYAPGQGAGNEQFF.

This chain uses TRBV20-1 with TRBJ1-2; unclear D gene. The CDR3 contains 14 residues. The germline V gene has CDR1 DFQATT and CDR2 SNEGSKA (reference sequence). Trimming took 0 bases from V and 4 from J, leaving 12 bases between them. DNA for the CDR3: TGCAGTGCTAGAGATCATCTTACCTTCTATGGCTACACCTTC. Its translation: CSARDHLTFYGYTF.